Below, one TCR beta chain is given with its context. Its antigen remains unidentified. No much larger clone is present one base from it, and per-base qualities are unavailable. Library preparation was by PCR. These reads were obtained on an Illumina HiSeq 2500. TCR library preparation used molecular barcoding, with unique molecular identifiers applied to normalize quantification of the TCRbeta repertoire. The public reads were quality trimmed at Q25 with fastp and then assembled into clones with MiXCR by TCRdb, keeping productive beta chains. Entries that share a CDR3 protein sequence are merged under the most common genes and DNA. The sample records almost 600,000 distinct CDR3 sequences, roughly a quarter of which are singletons. The top ten clonotypes cover under 45% of the sample. The treatment or condition label, read with the paper, signifies: allogeneic hematopoietic cell transplantation with graft depleted of TCRalphabeta T cells and CD19 B cells. Transplant recipients were children who received TCRalphabeta/CD19-depleted allogeneic hematopoietic cell grafts.

These data are taken from a study of T-cell reconstitution after alpha-beta-depleted transplantation in children (dated by TCRdb to 2015 to 2016). Background on the whole study: Using TCR repertoire profiling, the study quantitatively followed how T-cell immune reconstitution unfolded in children after TCRalphabeta/CD19-depleted allogeneic hematopoietic cell transplantation. Summary of the overall study and its limitations: About two months after transplant, the apparently early recovery of alphabetaT-cell counts reportedly depended on just several hundred clones that had expanded rapidly and came from non-depleted graft cells. Over subsequent months, a decline in hyperexpanded clone frequencies was noted, and after one year, T-cell counts and TCRbeta diversity were mostly ascribed to newly produced T cells. In some patients, the high TCRbeta diversity seen at day 60 was put down to recipient T cells and intrathymic progenitors that had survived conditioning.

The CDR3 contains 14 residues, cysteine and phenylalanine counted. Of all the DNA, just the CDR3 is kept, 42 bases in frame from base 1. The germline ends are 12 bases apart after V is trimmed by 1 base and J by 7 bases. As encoded in the germline V gene, CDR1 is SGHRS while CDR2 is YFSETQ. The clonotype originates from a boy younger than two with Wiskott-Aldrich syndrome, due to receive a stem cell transplant. The starting material was PBMCs, obtained before TCRalphabeta/CD19-depleted stem cell transplant. The sequence is built from TRBV5-1 and TRBJ2-1; the D gene is perhaps TRBD2, on 6 matching bases. The sequenced DNA is TGCGCCAGCAGCTTGCAGGCTAGCGTGAATGAGCAGTTCTTC. Its product reads: CASSLQASVNEQFF.